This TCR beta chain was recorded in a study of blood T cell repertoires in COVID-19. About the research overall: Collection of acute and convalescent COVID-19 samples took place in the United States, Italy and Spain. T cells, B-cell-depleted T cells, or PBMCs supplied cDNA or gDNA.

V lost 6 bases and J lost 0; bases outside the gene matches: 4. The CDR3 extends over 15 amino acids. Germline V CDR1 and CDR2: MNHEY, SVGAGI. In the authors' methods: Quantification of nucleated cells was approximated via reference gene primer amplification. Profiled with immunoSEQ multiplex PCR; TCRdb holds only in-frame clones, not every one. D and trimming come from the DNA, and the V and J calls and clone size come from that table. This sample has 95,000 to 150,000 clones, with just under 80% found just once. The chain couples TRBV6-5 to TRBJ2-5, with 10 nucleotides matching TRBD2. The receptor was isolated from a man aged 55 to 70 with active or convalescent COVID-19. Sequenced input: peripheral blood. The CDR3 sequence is CASSRLAGDQETQYF. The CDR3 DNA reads TGTGCCAGCAGCCGCCTAGCGGGAGACCAAGAGACCCAGTACTTC.